This T cell receptor (beta chain) was found in a study of CD8 T cells in Susac syndrome. Regarding the study as a whole: In Susac syndrome, CD4+ T cell repertoires lacked any clonal expansion.

RNA amounts of roughly 0.45 to 1 ug underwent reverse transcription with random hexamers. Amplification of TCR beta CDR3 was carried out by immunoSEQ multiplex PCR, which covered 54 Vbeta and 13 Jbeta segments. One entry per CDR3 protein, called by TCRdb with MiXCR from the immunoSEQ multiplex PCR reads. The table lists about 140,000 distinct CDR3 sequences, more than 85% of them singletons. About this clonotype itself: Its antigen is unknown.

Definite or probable Susac syndrome was diagnosed using recently defined diagnostic criteria. TEMRA cells were FACS-enriched, with CD8+ and CD4+ T cells isolated negatively. The germline V and J ends were trimmed by 4 bases and 6 bases, with 5 bases remaining between them. The CDR3 is 10 amino acids. Germline V gene sequence: CDR1 SGHRS, CDR2 YFSETQ. The chain uses TRBV5-1 and TRBJ2-7; D call uncertain. The sequenced sample was CD4+ T cells from PBMCs. This receptor was taken from a human donor with Susac syndrome. CDR3 protein: CASSQSEQYF. DNA for the CDR3: TGCGCCAGCAGCCAATCCGAGCAGTACTTC.